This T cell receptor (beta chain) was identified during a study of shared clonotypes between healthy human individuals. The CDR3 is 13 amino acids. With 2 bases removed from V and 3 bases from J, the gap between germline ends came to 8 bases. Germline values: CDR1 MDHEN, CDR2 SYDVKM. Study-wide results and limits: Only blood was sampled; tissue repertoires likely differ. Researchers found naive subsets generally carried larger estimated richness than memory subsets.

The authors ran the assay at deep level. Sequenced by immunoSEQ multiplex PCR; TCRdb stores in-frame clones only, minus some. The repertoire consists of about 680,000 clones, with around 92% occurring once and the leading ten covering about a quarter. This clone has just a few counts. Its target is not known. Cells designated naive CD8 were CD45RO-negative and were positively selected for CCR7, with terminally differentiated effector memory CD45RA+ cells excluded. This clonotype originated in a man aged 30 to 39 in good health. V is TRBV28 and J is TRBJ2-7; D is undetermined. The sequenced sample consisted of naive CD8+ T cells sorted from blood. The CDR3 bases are TGTGCCAGCAGTTTACCCTACGACTACGAGCAGTACTTC. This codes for CASSLPYDYEQYF. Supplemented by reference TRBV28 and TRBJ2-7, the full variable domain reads DVKVTQSSRYLVKRTGEKVFLECVQDMDHENMFWYRQDPGLGLRLIYFSYDVKMKEKGDIPEGYSVSREKKERFSLILESASTNQTSMYLCASSLPYDYEQYFGPGTRLTVT.